This TCR beta chain was found in a study of cytomegalovirus exposure and HLA in healthy donors (TCRdb year 2017). At the level of the whole study: According to a later analysis, one platform produced both the roughly 120 validation repertoires and the 670 or so repertoires of the first cohort. High-throughput TCR immunosequencing, statistical association of individual TCRs with disease status, and machine learning were combined to predict cytomegalovirus infection status. The study aimed to test whether signatures of past pathogen exposure could be identified by cataloging public T cell receptors. A separate validation cohort of roughly 120 different subjects was used in addition to the 666-subject first cohort. Broad study findings and their caveats: The validation cohort had no HLA typing available for a later analysis, so co-occurrence within that cohort was assessed over all 120 or so repertoires. The classifier was reported to diagnose cytomegalovirus status with high specificity and sensitivity in both the original cohort and the validation cohort. It was suggested by the authors that the approach could potentially be generalized to other disease states and immunological phenotypes. A later analysis found that TCRs clustered in the first cohort also tended to co-occur in the approximately 120 validation repertoires, with 94% of cluster scores above 0. A few of the identified cytomegalovirus-associated TCR beta chains were confirmed in vitro to be specific for cytomegalovirus antigens. Most TCR sequences were seen in very few donors, while some public TCRs were found in many individuals. In the study, some 160 TCR beta chains were listed as associated with cytomegalovirus.

The germline V gene sets CDR1 to MNHNS and CDR2 to SASEGT. The CDR3 covers 14 residues, taking in both the cysteine and the phenylalanine. Kept here is only the CDR3 DNA, which spans 42 bases and is read in frame from base 1. V loses 6 bases of germline sequence and J loses 2 bases, and the interval between the two ends is 13 bases. The donors belonged to the validation cohort of 90 to 150 subjects, which was separate from the roughly 680-subject first cohort. Libraries were built with the immunoSEQ multiplex PCR assay. The study's processing was this. A statistical classification framework was built for diagnosing cytomegalovirus status from the catalog of TCR beta chain sequences. TCRdb provides this immuneACCESS table in a form limited to in-frame rearrangements. Some clones are lacking; in checked studies, under half of them reflect an unresolved V gene, and why the rest are absent is not known. The DNA gave D and trimming, while V, J and clone size come from that table. This sample has roughly 56,000 clones in its table, and around nine tenths of those were observed once. Over 2% of the sample is taken by the ten largest.

Remarks on this clone: Its antigen is still unknown. Qualities for individual bases were not recorded, and no much larger clone is one base off.

The chain employs TRBV6-1 and TRBJ2-5; the D segment could be TRBD2, given 5 matching bases. This clonotype was obtained from a woman aged 25-40 years in good health and CMV-seronegative. The sample was PBMCs. Here the CDR3 is given as CASRHNRGQETQYF. Here is the DNA: TGTGCCAGCAGACATAATCGGGGACAAGAGACCCAGTACTTC.